Sequencing of this T cell receptor (beta chain) was carried out in a study of control samples from healthy donors and cancer patients. Profiling relied on immunoSEQ multiplex PCR, and the TCRdb table lists in-frame clones only, not all of them. In the table there are 25,000 to 35,000 clones, 91% of which are singletons. The CDR3 consists of 13 residues. V gave up 5 bases and J gave up 4 bases; unmatched junction bases: 5. V and J are TRBV12-3 or TRBV12-4 and TRBJ2-7; TRBD2 matches at 7 bases. Sequences were obtained from PBMCs. The receptor was derived from a middle-aged man with lung cancer. Here the CDR3 DNA reads TGTGCCAGCAGTGTTACAGCGGGATACGAGCAGTACTTC. Translation: CASSVTAGYEQYF.